This record concerns one T cell receptor beta chain sequence. The antigen is undetermined. The CDR3 end lies 3 residues beyond the end of the read and is filled in from the germline J gene. Produced via immunoSEQ multiplex PCR; TCRdb's table is partial and in-frame only. This sample carries approximately 35,000 clones, none of them present only once. All CVID subjects were on immunoglobulin replacement for at least one year. This sample is part of a study of T cell clonality in common variable immunodeficiency. Germline CDR1 SGHRS, CDR2 YFSETQ. This CDR3 spans 15 amino acids. After removal of 2 bases from V and 4 bases from J, the junction contained 7 bases not matched to a gene. Study outcomes and limitations: Common variable immunodeficiency TCR beta sequences reportedly had fewer deletions and N-nucleotide insertions.

The sample comprised peripheral blood mononuclear cells. The source of this sequence is a human donor with common variable immunodeficiency. The chain joins TRBV5-1 to TRBJ2-5; 8 bases are a match to TRBD2. CDR3 amino acids: CASSFRRGAVETQYF. The CDR3 bases that were read are TGCGCCAGCAGCTTCAGGCGGGGGGCCGTAGAGACC.